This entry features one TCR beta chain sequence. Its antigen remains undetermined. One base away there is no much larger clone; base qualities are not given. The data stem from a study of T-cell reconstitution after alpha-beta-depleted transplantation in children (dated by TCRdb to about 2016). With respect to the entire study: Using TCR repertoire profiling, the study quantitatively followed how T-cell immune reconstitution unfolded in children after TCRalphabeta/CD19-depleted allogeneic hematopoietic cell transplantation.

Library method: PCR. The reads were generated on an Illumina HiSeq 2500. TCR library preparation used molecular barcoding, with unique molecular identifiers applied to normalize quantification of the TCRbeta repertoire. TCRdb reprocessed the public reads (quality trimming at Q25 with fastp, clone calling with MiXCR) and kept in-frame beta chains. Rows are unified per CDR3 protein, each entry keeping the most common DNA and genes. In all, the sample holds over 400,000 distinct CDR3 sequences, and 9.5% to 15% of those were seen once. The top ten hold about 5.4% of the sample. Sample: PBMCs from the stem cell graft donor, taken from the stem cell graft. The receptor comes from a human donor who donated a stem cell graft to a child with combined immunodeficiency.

Here the CDR3 is given as CSVEEAMVGLAGDEQFF. The nucleotide sequence reads as follows: TGCAGCGTTGAAGAGGCAATGGTAGGACTAGCGGGAGATGAGCAGTTCTTC. This sequence uses TRBV29-1 and TRBJ2-1, and TRBD2 matches 13 of the central bases. The germline V gene yields SQVTM for CDR1 and ANQGSEA for CDR2. The cysteine opens and the phenylalanine closes a CDR3 of 17 amino acids. The kept DNA is CDR3 alone, 51 bases in frame from the first base. Trimming removed 0 bases from V and 8 bases from J; the gene matches leave 10 bases unexplained.